The TCR beta chain under discussion was sequenced for a study of shared clonotypes between healthy human individuals. Partitioning of CD4+ cells yielded a CD45RA+ naive subset and a CD45RA-negative memory subset. The CDR3 consists of 13 residues. V was clipped by 2 bases and J by 8 bases, with 12 bases between them. CDR1 MNHEY and CDR2 SVGAGI come from the germline V gene. Study results and limitations: Although depth was large, rarefaction showed that sequencing of the sorted subsets was incomplete.

At the deep level, the assay was run. Profiling relied on immunoSEQ multiplex PCR, and the TCRdb table lists in-frame clones only, not all of them. The data show about 1 million clones, with approximately 70% seen just once and around 1.4% held by the top ten. A word on this clone: What it binds is unknown.

The sequence came from a man younger than 35 in good health. Sequences were obtained from memory CD4+ T cells sorted from blood. Regarding subset: CD45RA-negative fraction. This chain links TRBV6-5 with TRBJ1-1, with TRBD1 as a possible D gene (6 bases). The CDR3 reads CASSYQRGTEAFF. The CDR3 nucleotides are TGTGCCAGCAGTTACCAAAGGGGGACCGAAGCTTTCTTT.